The entry below describes one T cell receptor (beta chain). Its antigen is still unknown. Qualities for individual bases were not recorded, and no much larger clone is one base off. Enrolling through a virtual design, the prospective study's participants ranged in age from roughly 18 to 89 years and lived across roughly 23 United States geographic areas. In the prospective study, participants were assigned to cohorts based on the clinical history participants reported in a screening survey and a study questionnaire. Recovered participants in ImmuneRACE Cohort 3 were defined by two consecutive negative NP/OP PCR tests, clearance by a healthcare professional, or resolution of symptoms. Mobile phlebotomists in the prospective study collected whole blood, serum and a nasopharyngeal or oropharyngeal swab from every participant. Participants in the prospective study had the option to provide additional blood draws and questionnaires over an approximately 2-month period. Before DNA extraction, blood samples from the prospective study were shipped at room temperature or frozen.

The data stem from a study of blood T cell repertoires in COVID-19 (dated by TCRdb to the early 2020s). As for the study more broadly: Samples covering the acute and convalescent phases of COVID-19 were provided by collaborators in the United States, Italy and Spain. The material from the prospective study consisted of cDNA or gDNA derived from T cells, B-cell-depleted T cells, or PBMCs. Deeply sampled blood TCRbeta repertoires from subjects exposed to, actively infected with, or recovered from COVID-19 were included in the dataset. A freely available public database, intended as a resource for researchers studying the immune response to SARS-CoV-2, is where the repertoires were released. Samples came from the ongoing ImmuneRACE study (first 160 participants) plus 1,254 subjects from 6 global collaborators. The sample metadata nearly always contained a de-identified subject ID, COVID-19 status, age in years and sex. HLA class I and class II types, where available, came from metadata supplied by the sample provider rather than from assay-based typing. What the authors observed across the whole study: Clinical and demographic metadata were provided uncurated, with the amount varying by source and participant.

TCRbeta CDR3 regions were amplified from genomic DNA by means of the immunoSEQ Assay, a bias-controlled multiplex PCR. The authors processed their data as follows. The number of nucleated cells in each sample was estimated by amplification of reference gene primers within the assay. Sequence reads were collapsed and filtered to measure the absolute abundance of every unique TCRbeta CDR3 rearrangement. Productive Simpson clonality was computed per sample as the square root of Simpson's diversity index over productive rearrangements. In its TCRdb copy, this immuneACCESS table keeps in-frame sequences only and misses some clones. Where compared with another copy, unresolved V genes explain less than half of these, and the others have no known cause. The V and J calls and clone size were taken over from that table, and D and trimming were inferred from the DNA. A total of 300,000 to 450,000 clones appear in this sample, around 87% of them only once. Together, the top ten hold 1% to 1.5% of the sample.

CDR1 MNHEY and CDR2 SVGEGT were looked up in the germline V gene. Taken from cysteine to phenylalanine, the CDR3 has 14 residues. Here the CDR3 DNA is all that survives: 42 bases in frame from base 1. V and J lose 7 bases and 3 bases, and a span of 15 bases separates them. This receptor was identified in a man aged 25 to 40 who had recovered from COVID-19. Sequenced material: PBMCs or T cells enriched from blood (not recorded which). The rearrangement joined TRBV6-2 or TRBV6-3 to TRBJ1-2, with the D gene call left open. CDR3 region: CASTPLGRDYGYTF. The DNA is TGTGCCAGCACCCCGTTGGGGAGGGACTATGGCTACACCTTC.